The rows below give T cell receptor beta chains drawn from one sample of a study of regulatory T cells in long-lasting Graves disease. TCRdb processed the multiplex PCR reads anew with MiXCR; each CDR3 protein has one entry. The data contain more than 300,000 distinct CDR3 sequences, around 15% of them seen just once; the ten biggest clones take up 20%. The same sample was also used in a study of T cells in Graves' hyperthyroidism and ophthalmopathy.

The specimen comprised peripheral blood mononuclear cells (PBMCs), sampled at new diagnosis, from a patient treated with antithyroid drugs. Receptors were obtained from a woman younger than 30 with Graves disease. CDR3s include the opening cysteine and the closing phenylalanine or tryptophan. The order of the fields is D gene, V gene, clone size, J gene, CDR3 protein, CDR3 DNA. D genes are given only for firm matches. Clone size is stated in some rows and not others, as once, few, many or a class when expanded.

D: NA; V: TRBV19; size: NA; J: TRBJ1-4; CDR3: CASRPRLGGASSNEKLFF; DNA: TGTGCCAGTCGCCCACGTTTGGGGGGCGCGTCCTCTAATGAAAAACTGTTTTTT
D: NA; V: TRBV7-2; size: many; J: TRBJ2-7; CDR3: CASTPVTGQGYEQYF; DNA: TGTGCCAGCACCCCAGTAACGGGACAAGGCTACGAGCAGTACTTC
D: NA; V: TRBV10-3; size: many; J: TRBJ1-5; CDR3: CAIIPTDSSNQPQHF; DNA: TGTGCCATCATCCCAACGGACAGTTCTAATCAGCCCCAGCATTTT
D: NA; V: TRBV5-6; size: few; J: TRBJ1-3; CDR3: CASSFDQNTIYF; DNA: TGTGCCAGCAGCTTTGACCAAAACACCATATATTTT
D: NA; V: TRBV4-1; size: NA; J: TRBJ1-2; CDR3: CASSPRFDYGYTF; DNA: TGCGCCAGCAGCCCAAGATTCGACTATGGCTACACCTTC
D: NA; V: TRBV9; size: many; J: TRBJ1-1; CDR3: CASSVVPSNTEAFF; DNA: TGTGCCAGCAGCGTAGTTCCGTCCAACACTGAAGCTTTCTTT
D: TRBD1; V: TRBV15; size: NA; J: TRBJ2-7; CDR3: CATSRPGTGVFEQYF; DNA: TGTGCCACCAGCAGACCCGGGACAGGGGTATTCGAGCAGTACTTC
D: TRBD2; V: TRBV6-1; size: many; J: TRBJ2-1; CDR3: CASRETSGSPYEQFF; DNA: TGTGCCAGCAGGGAGACTAGCGGGAGTCCCTATGAGCAGTTCTTC
D: TRBD2; V: TRBV30; size: NA; J: TRBJ2-5; CDR3: CAWSGPGGGETQYF; DNA: TGTGCCTGGAGCGGGCCGGGGGGGGGAGAGACCCAGTACTTC
D: NA; V: TRBV6-1; size: many; J: TRBJ2-3; CDR3: CASGVNTQYF; DNA: TGTGCCAGTGGGGTTAATACGCAGTATTTT
D: NA; V: TRBV3-1; size: many; J: TRBJ2-7; CDR3: CASSHKHEQYF; DNA: TGTGCCAGCAGCCACAAACACGAGCAGTACTTC
D: TRBD2; V: TRBV27; size: many; J: TRBJ2-7; CDR3: CASSFSGLAGGEQYF; DNA: TGTGCCAGCAGTTTCAGTGGGCTAGCGGGAGGCGAGCAGTACTTC
D: TRBD1; V: TRBV12-3/TRBV12-4; size: few; J: TRBJ1-6; CDR3: CASRSGQGADIVDSPLHF; DNA: TGTGCCAGCAGGTCGGGACAGGGGGCGGATATTGTTGATTCACCCCTCCACTTT
D: NA; V: TRBV4-1; size: many; J: TRBJ2-3; CDR3: CASSQVYSVTDTQYF; DNA: TGCGCCAGCAGCCAAGTTTACAGCGTCACAGATACGCAGTATTTT
D: NA; V: TRBV11-2; size: many; J: TRBJ1-1; CDR3: CASSLIGRPEAFF; DNA: TGTGCCAGCAGCTTAATAGGCCGGCCTGAAGCTTTCTTT
D: NA; V: TRBV30; size: NA; J: TRBJ1-3; CDR3: CAWAGRSGAGNTIYF; DNA: TGTGCCTGGGCGGGACGGTCGGGAGCTGGAAACACCATATATTTT
D: NA; V: TRBV6-5; size: many; J: TRBJ2-2; CDR3: CASSSQRLTGGTNTGELFF; DNA: TGTGCCAGCAGTTCCCAACGGCTGACAGGTGGAACGAACACCGGGGAGCTGTTTTTT
D: NA; V: TRBV20-1; size: NA; J: TRBJ1-1; CDR3: CSAREVQSPEAFF; DNA: TGCAGTGCTAGAGAAGTCCAGTCACCTGAAGCTTTCTTT
D: NA; V: TRBV6-1; size: many; J: TRBJ1-1; CDR3: CASSGLSGTLATEAFF; DNA: TGTGCCAGCAGTGGACTATCTGGGACATTGGCCACTGAAGCTTTCTTT
D: NA; V: TRBV6-1; size: few; J: TRBJ1-2; CDR3: CASSEARSGYTF; DNA: TGTGCCAGCAGTGAAGCCCGAAGCGGCTACACCTTC
D: TRBD1; V: TRBV7-9; size: many; J: TRBJ2-7; CDR3: CASSLRQGAGEQYF; DNA: TGTGCCAGCAGCTTACGACAGGGGGCCGGGGAGCAGTACTTC
D: NA; V: TRBV6-1; size: few; J: TRBJ1-5; CDR3: CASSQTRDLNQPQHF; DNA: TGTGCCAGCAGCCAAACCCGGGACCTCAATCAGCCCCAGCATTTT